Here is one T cell receptor (beta chain) with its context. The data belong to a study of T cell changes during pregnancy in multiple sclerosis. The method was immunoSEQ multiplex PCR; TCRdb's version includes in-frame clones alone and lacks a portion of them. The table has some 40,000 clones, roughly 90% seen once. This CDR3 is built from 14 residues. Germline loops: CDR1 SGHDT, CDR2 YYEEEE. The V and J ends lost 0 bases and 4 bases, in that order; junction bases with no gene match: 0. The TCR was taken from a female donor in good health, enrolled as a control in a pregnancy study. The V gene is TRBV5-6, the J gene TRBJ1-5; 8 nucleotides match TRBD1. The sequenced sample was peripheral blood, obtained in the second trimester of pregnancy. The CDR3 sequence is CASSLGTGNQPQHF. The CDR3 DNA follows: TGTGCCAGCAGCTTGGGGACAGGGAATCAGCCCCAGCATTTT.